The rows below give T cell receptor beta chains drawn from one sample of a study of T cell changes during pregnancy in multiple sclerosis. Sequencing was performed with immunoSEQ multiplex PCR; in TCRdb, only in-frame clones are kept and a portion is missing. The data contain about 100,000 clones, 91% of them singletons. Source: peripheral blood, taken in the second trimester of pregnancy. The origin of the receptors is a female donor with multiple sclerosis, enrolled in a pregnancy study. Each CDR3 is given without its conserved first and last residue. Each record gives: V gene, J gene, clone size, CDR3 protein. Where a row states a size, it is once, few, many or the class of an expanded clone; other rows omit it.

TRBV6-1	TRBJ2-5	.	ASSEGGQGLGTQY
TRBV29-1	TRBJ1-1	.	SVEIWRGALEEAF
TRBV7-2	TRBJ2-3	.	ASRLAGGRTDTQY
TRBV21-1	TRBJ1-1	few	ASSKALKMGGCTSPGEAF
TRBV5-1	TRBJ1-2	.	ASSPRTGSEANYGYT
TRBV28	TRBJ2-7	few	ASRLQGNEQY
TRBV28	TRBJ2-2	.	ASRTYQASGNIITNTGELF
TRBV28	TRBJ2-4	.	ASTLTRELSKNIQY
TRBV2	TRBJ2-5	.	ASAETGLKTQY
TRBV5-1	TRBJ1-4	.	ASSLKLGTGNEKLF
TRBV29-1	TRBJ2-5	.	SGTGQGETQY
TRBV10-1	TRBJ1-1	few	ASSTGGNTEAF
TRBV6-5	TRBJ1-1	few	ASSSWEGRTEAF
TRBV9	TRBJ1-2	.	ASSPVARTGGAYGYT
TRBV15	TRBJ2-6	.	ATSLRVGANVLT